This T cell receptor beta chain was profiled in a study of blood T cell repertoires in COVID-19. Study-level information: Sites in the United States, Italy and Spain provided acute and convalescent COVID-19 samples. T cells, B-cell-depleted T cells, or PBMCs provided the cDNA or gDNA that served as material.

As processed by the authors: Estimates of nucleated cell counts were drawn from the amplification of reference gene primers. TCRdb keeps only in-frame clones here, not all; method: immunoSEQ multiplex PCR. That table furnishes V, J and clone size, whereas the DNA furnished D and trimming. In the table there are around 43,000 clones, approximately 86% of which are singletons. CDR3 length: 18 residues. V was pared by 2 bases and J by 0 bases, with 9 bases of the junction left unmatched. CDR1 is LNHDA and CDR2 is SQIVND in the germline V gene (reference sequence). This TCR came from a woman older than 75 with acute or convalescent COVID-19. The material sequenced was peripheral blood. V gene TRBV19 combines with J gene TRBJ1-4; 7 positions agree with TRBD1. The CDR3 is CASSIRGQKIATNEKLFF. The CDR3 DNA is TGTGCCAGTAGTATACGGGGACAGAAGATTGCAACTAATGAAAAACTGTTTTTT.